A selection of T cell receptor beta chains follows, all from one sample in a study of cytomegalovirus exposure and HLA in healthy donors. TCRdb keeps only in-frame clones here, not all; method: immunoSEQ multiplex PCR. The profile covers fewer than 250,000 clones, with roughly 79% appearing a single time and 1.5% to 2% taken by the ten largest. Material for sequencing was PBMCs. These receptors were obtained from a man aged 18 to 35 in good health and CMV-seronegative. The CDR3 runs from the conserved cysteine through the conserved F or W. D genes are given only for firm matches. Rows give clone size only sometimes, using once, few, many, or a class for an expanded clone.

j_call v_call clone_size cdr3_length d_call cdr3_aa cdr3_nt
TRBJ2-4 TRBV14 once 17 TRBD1 CASSRDRTDLAKNIQYF TGTGCCAGCAGCCGGGACAGGACTGACCTAGCCAAAAACATTCAGTACTTC
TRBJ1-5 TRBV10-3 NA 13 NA CAIGAGGVEPQHF TGTGCCATCGGGGCAGGCGGGGTCGAGCCCCAGCATTTT
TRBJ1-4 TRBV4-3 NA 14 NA CASSQGAREEKLFF TGCGCCAGCAGCCAAGGGGCCCGGGAGGAAAAACTGTTTTTT
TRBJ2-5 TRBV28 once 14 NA CASSRGTPKETQYF TGTGCCAGCAGTCGCGGGACCCCTAAAGAGACCCAGTACTTC
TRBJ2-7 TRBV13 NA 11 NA CASSPHYEQYF TGTGCCAGCAGCCCACACTACGAGCAGTACTTC
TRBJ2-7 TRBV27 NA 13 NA CASSRGQNYEQYF TGTGCCAGCAGTCGAGGTCAAAACTACGAGCAGTACTTC
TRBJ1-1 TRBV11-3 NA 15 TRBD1 CASSLVAGGITEAFF TGTGCCAGCAGCTTAGTGGCAGGGGGCATCACTGAAGCTTTCTTT
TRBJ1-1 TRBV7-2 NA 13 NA CASRIQGIAEAFF TGTGCCAGCAGGATACAGGGTATCGCTGAAGCTTTCTTT
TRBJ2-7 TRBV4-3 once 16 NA CASSPTQQRFPYEQYF TGCGCCAGCAGCCCAACTCAACAGAGATTCCCCTACGAGCAGTACTTC
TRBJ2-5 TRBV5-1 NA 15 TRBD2 CASSLGLAGQETQYF TGCGCCAGCAGCTTGGGGCTAGCGGGGCAAGAGACCCAGTACTTC
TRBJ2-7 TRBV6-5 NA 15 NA CASSYKGTQAYEQYF TGTGCCAGCAGTTACAAAGGGACACAAGCCTACGAGCAGTACTTC
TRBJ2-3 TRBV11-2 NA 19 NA CASSLDPPTVFRSTDTQYF TGTGCCAGCAGCTTAGATCCCCCCACGGTTTTTCGGTCGACAGATACGCAGTATTTT
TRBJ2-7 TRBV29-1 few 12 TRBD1 CSVGGQGDEQYF TGCAGCGTGGGAGGACAGGGCGACGAGCAGTACTTC
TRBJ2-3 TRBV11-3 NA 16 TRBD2 CASSLGRGAGTDTQYF TGTGCCAGCAGCTTAGGGCGGGGGGCGGGCACAGATACGCAGTATTTT
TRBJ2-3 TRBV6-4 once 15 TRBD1 CASSPLLTGADTQYF TGTGCCAGCAGTCCCCTCCTTACAGGGGCAGATACGCAGTATTTT
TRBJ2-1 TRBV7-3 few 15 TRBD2 CASSLGEGIYNEQFF TGTGCCAGCAGCTTAGGGGAGGGAATCTACAATGAGCAGTTCTTC
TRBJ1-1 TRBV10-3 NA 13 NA CAISTDMNTEAFF TGTGCCATCAGTACAGACATGAACACTGAAGCTTTCTTT
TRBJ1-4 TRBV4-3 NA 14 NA CASSRPGANEKLFF TGCGCCAGCAGCCGCCCCGGGGCTAATGAAAAACTGTTTTTT
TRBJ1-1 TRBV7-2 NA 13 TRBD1 CASSDRTGPEAFF TGTGCCAGCAGTGATAGGACAGGGCCTGAAGCTTTCTTT
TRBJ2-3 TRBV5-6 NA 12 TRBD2 CASSPGGPAQYF TGTGCCAGCAGCCCGGGGGGGCCGGCGCAGTATTTT
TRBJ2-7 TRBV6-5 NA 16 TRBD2 CASSYSRLAGVYEQYF TGTGCCAGCAGTTACTCCAGACTAGCGGGTGTATACGAGCAGTACTTC
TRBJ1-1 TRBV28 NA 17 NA CASSLLFSGAGGTEAFF TGTGCCAGCAGTTTACTTTTTTCGGGGGCGGGAGGCACTGAAGCTTTCTTT
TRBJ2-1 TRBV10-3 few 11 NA CAISEDSRQFF TGTGCCATCAGTGAGGACAGCAGGCAGTTCTTC
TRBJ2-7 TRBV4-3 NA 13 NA CASSQDQGYEQYF TGCGCCAGCAGCCAAGATCAGGGCTACGAGCAGTACTTC
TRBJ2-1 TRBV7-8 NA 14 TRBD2 CASSLGSGINEQFF TGTGCCAGCAGCTTAGGTAGCGGGATTAATGAGCAGTTCTTC
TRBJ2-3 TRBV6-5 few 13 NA CASTPGHTDTQYF TGTGCCAGCACCCCAGGACACACAGATACGCAGTATTTT
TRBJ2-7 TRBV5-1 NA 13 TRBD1 CASSFGQGPEQYF TGCGCCAGCAGCTTCGGACAGGGCCCAGAGCAGTACTTC
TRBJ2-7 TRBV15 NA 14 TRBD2 CATSPRGEDYEQYF TGTGCCACCAGCCCCCGGGGGGAGGACTACGAGCAGTACTTC
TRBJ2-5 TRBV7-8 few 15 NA CASSLPSRAGETQYF TGTGCCAGCAGCCTCCCGTCGCGGGCGGGGGAGACCCAGTACTTC
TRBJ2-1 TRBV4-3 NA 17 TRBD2 CASSQEDWRGAYNEQFF TGCGCCAGCAGCCAAGAGGACTGGCGGGGGGCGTACAATGAGCAGTTCTTC
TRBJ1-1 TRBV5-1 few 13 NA CASSLGHRQEAFF TGCGCCAGCAGCCTGGGACATCGGCAAGAAGCTTTCTTT
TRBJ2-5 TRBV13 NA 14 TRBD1 CASSQRDSQETQYF TGTGCCAGCAGCCAAAGGGACAGCCAAGAGACCCAGTACTTC
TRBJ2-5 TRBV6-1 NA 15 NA CASSEATGVQETQYF TGTGCCAGCAGTGAAGCGACGGGGGTCCAAGAGACCCAGTACTTC
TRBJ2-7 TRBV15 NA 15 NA CATSRGDGSSYEQYF TGTGCCACCAGCAGAGGGGACGGGAGCTCCTACGAGCAGTACTTC
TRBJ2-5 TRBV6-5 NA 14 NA CASRGGRGPETQYF TGTGCCAGCAGAGGGGGGAGGGGCCCGGAGACCCAGTACTTC
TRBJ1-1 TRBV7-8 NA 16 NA CASSLAAGRLNTEAFF TGTGCCAGCAGCTTAGCAGCAGGGCGGTTGAACACTGAAGCTTTCTTT
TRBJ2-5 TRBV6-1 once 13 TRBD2 CAGDEGGQETQYF TGTGCCGGTGACGAGGGAGGGCAGGAGACCCAGTACTTC
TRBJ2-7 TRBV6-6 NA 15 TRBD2 CASTLGTSGKYEQYF TGTGCCAGCACTTTGGGGACTAGCGGGAAGTACGAGCAGTACTTC
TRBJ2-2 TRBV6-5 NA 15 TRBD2 CASGLAGGVTGELFF TGTGCCAGCGGTTTAGCGGGGGGTGTCACCGGGGAGCTGTTTTTT
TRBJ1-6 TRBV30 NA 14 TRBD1 CAWRQEGAGSPLHF TGTGCCTGGAGACAAGAGGGGGCAGGATCACCCCTCCACTTT
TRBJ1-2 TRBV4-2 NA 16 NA CASSQDTGLANYGYTF TGTGCCAGCAGCCAAGATACGGGTTTAGCTAACTATGGCTACACCTTC
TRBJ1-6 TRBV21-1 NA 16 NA CASGERESSYNSPLHF TGTGCCAGCGGGGAGCGGGAGAGCTCCTATAATTCACCCCTCCACTTT
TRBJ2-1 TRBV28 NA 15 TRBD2 CASSDGLAVYNEQFF TGTGCCAGCAGTGATGGACTAGCGGTCTACAATGAGCAGTTCTTC
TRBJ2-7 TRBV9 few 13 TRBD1 CASSGGTGKEQYF TGTGCCAGCAGCGGTGGGACAGGGAAAGAGCAGTACTTC
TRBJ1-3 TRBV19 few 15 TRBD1 CASRPSTGSGNTIYF TGTGCCAGTAGGCCCTCGACAGGGTCTGGAAACACCATATATTTT
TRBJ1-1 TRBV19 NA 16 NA CASSISRRYMNTEAFF TGTGCCAGTAGTATATCCCGGCGGTACATGAACACTGAAGCTTTCTTT
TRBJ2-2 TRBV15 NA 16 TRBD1 CATSRDLTGVTGELFF TGTGCCACCAGCAGAGATCTTACAGGGGTCACCGGGGAGCTGTTTTTT
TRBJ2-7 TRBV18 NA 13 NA CASSPGVSYEQYF TGTGCCAGCTCACCCGGGGTATCCTACGAGCAGTACTTC